This TCR beta chain is drawn from a study of human T cells and chemical hapten exposure. This clonotype has at least ten counts. Its specificity is unknown. TCRdb independently ran MiXCR on the 5' RACE reads; one entry per CDR3 protein. The table lists about 140,000 distinct CDR3 sequences, about 4.3% of them singletons. Blood, whole and unfractionated, served as the source for total RNA extraction. Germline-derived CDR1 and CDR2 are MNHEY and SVGEGT. Trimming cost V 6 bases and J 5 bases, with 10 bases left between them. This CDR3 is 12 amino acids long. Study outcomes and limitations: Sensitizing to DPC left TCRs with a frequency above 1 in 1000 unaltered.

This TCR was recovered from a female donor in good health. The chain carries TRBV6-2 or TRBV6-3 and TRBJ1-1; D not certain. CDR3 in DNA: TGTGCCAGCAGCCACCTGGGGACTGAAGCTTTCTTT. Its translation: CASSHLGTEAFF.